These 29 T cell receptor beta chains were sequenced from one sample in a study of T cells after yellow fever vaccination. TCRdb reprocessed the 5' RACE reads via MiXCR and lists one record per CDR3 protein. The top ten hold approximately 15% of the sample, which has about 330,000 distinct CDR3 sequences, 8.1% seen once. This specimen was PBMCs, taken 45 days after the first yellow fever vaccination. Source of these receptors: a young man who received the YFV17D yellow fever vaccine.

The V call is TRBV12-3 or TRBV12-4, the J call TRBJ2-5, with TRBD2 identical over 9 bases. CDR3 size: 19 residues. The trim removed 0 bases at V and 1 base at J, leaving 12 bases unmatched. CDR3 loop: CASSLAGRGLAGPQETQYF. CDR3 in DNA: TGTGCCAGCAGTTTAGCGGGTCGGGGGCTAGCGGGGCCCCAAGAGACCCAGTACTTC.

This clonotype came up many times. The rearrangement joins TRBV20-1 to TRBJ1-1; D is ambiguous. The germline CDR1 and CDR2 sequences are DFQATT and SNEGSKA (reference sequence). The CDR3 spans 12 residues. Trimming removed 6 bases from V and 8 bases from J, with 16 bases in between. CDR3: CSARHSSGEAFF. DNA of the CDR3: TGCAGTGCCAGACACTCCTCGGGGGAAGCTTTCTTT.

This clonotype showed up just a few times. The rearrangement joins TRBV20-1 to TRBJ1-5, with D unresolved. CDR1 and CDR2 (germline): DFQATT, SNEGSKA (reference sequence). This CDR3 spans 21 amino acids. V lost 3 bases, J lost 0 bases, and 30 bases lay in between. CDR3 DNA: TGCAGTGCTAGTGAGGGCCGCCGCGGCAGGCAACTACCTTATAGCAATCAGCCCCAGCATTTT. Protein product: CSASEGRRGRQLPYSNQPQHF.

The chain is built from TRBV11-2 and TRBJ2-2; D not resolved. CDR3 length: 14 amino acids. Germline V gene lookup returns CDR1 SGHAT and CDR2 FQNNGV. V was trimmed by 2 bases and J by 4 bases, leaving 8 bases between them. The CDR3 sequence: CASSLNSPTGELFF. CDR3 DNA: TGTGCCAGCAGCTTAAACAGCCCCACCGGGGAGCTGTTTTTT.

This chain uses TRBV6-2 or TRBV6-3 with TRBJ1-5, with D unresolved. CDR1 and CDR2 from the germline V gene are MNHEY and SVGEGT. The CDR3 sequence is 15 residues long. V shed 5 bases and J shed 2 bases, with 13 bases lying between them. The CDR3 here is CASSPESFRNQPQHF. CDR3 nucleotide sequence: TGTGCCAGCAGTCCAGAGTCATTTCGCAATCAGCCCCAGCATTTT.

This clonotype was counted between two and nine times. The J gene is TRBJ2-3, the V gene TRBV15; D gene uncertain. From germline, CDR1 is LNHNV and CDR2 YYDKDF (reference sequence). The CDR3 is 12 residues long. Trimming took 0 bases from V and 4 from J, leaving 2 bases between them. Here the CDR3 DNA reads TGTGCCACCAGCAGAGATCCAGATACGCAGTATTTT. Protein sequence: CATSRDPDTQYF.

V usage is TRBV11-2 and J usage is TRBJ2-5, with D perhaps assigned TRBD1 or TRBD2 (5 bases each). CDR3 size: 16 residues. The germline CDR1 and CDR2 sequences are SGHAT and FQNNGV. V was trimmed by 5 bases and J by 2 bases, leaving 18 bases between them. The CDR3 bases are TGTGCCAGCAGCCTACGGGGCGCCAGGAGTCAAGAGACCCAGTACTTC. Its protein product is CASSLRGARSQETQYF.

This clonotype was found many times. The chain links TRBV6-4 to TRBJ2-6; 9 positions match TRBD1. Germline CDR1 is MRHNA and CDR2 is SNTAGT. Unmatched junction bases numbered 3, after V lost 4 bases and J lost 2 bases. This CDR3 is 16 amino acids long. This chain's CDR3 is CASSVTGGAGANVLTF. In nucleotides, the CDR3 is TGTGCCAGCAGTGTGACAGGGGGAGCTGGGGCCAACGTCCTGACTTTC.

This clonotype has just one count. Sequence at one end of the junction differs from germline and may be a read error. The chain uses TRBV5-1 and TRBJ1-6; D call uncertain. This CDR3 is built from 13 residues. Germline-derived CDR1 and CDR2 are SGHRS and YFSETQ. As DNA, the CDR3 is TGCGCCAGCAGAACGGACGGATATTCACCCCGCCACTTT. Encoded protein: CASRTDGYSPRHF.

This clonotype was found a few times. J is TRBJ2-7 and V is TRBV20-1; D might be TRBD1 or TRBD2, each matching 5 bases. The CDR3 consists of 14 residues. Trimming took 0 bases from V and 6 from J, leaving 15 bases between them. Germline V gives CDR1 DFQATT, CDR2 SNEGSKA (reference sequence). The CDR3 is CSARDPRGVGEQYV. DNA for the CDR3: TGCAGTGCTAGAGATCCGAGGGGAGTAGGCGAGCAGTACGTC.

This clonotype occurred a few times. The chain carries TRBV6-1 and TRBJ2-7, with 7 bases identical to TRBD2. Looked up from germline, CDR1 is MNHNS and CDR2 is SASEGT. The trim removed 1 base at V and 9 bases at J, leaving 12 bases unmatched. The CDR3 sequence is 15 residues long. The CDR3, as DNA: TGTGCCAGCAGTGAAGGATCTGTGGGGGGGTACCGGCAGTACGTC. Its translation: CASSEGSVGGYRQYV.

This clonotype was found a few times. V is TRBV6-1 and J is TRBJ2-1; TRBD1 matches 9 bases. V dropped 6 bases and J dropped 3; count of bases not matched to a gene: 6. CDR3 length: 15 amino acids. Germline V gene data show CDR1 as MNHNS and CDR2 as SASEGT. The CDR3: CASRVTGGVYNEQFF. The CDR3 nucleotides are TGTGCCAGCAGAGTGACAGGGGGGGTCTACAATGAGCAGTTCTTC.

The table lists this clonotype with a few counts. The chain uses TRBV14 and TRBJ1-6, with 8 bases matching TRBD1. Per the germline V gene, CDR1 is SGHDN and CDR2 is FVKESK. The length of the CDR3 is 14 residues. After removal of 4 bases from V and 7 bases from J, the junction contained 3 bases not matched to a gene. CDR3 protein: CASSPWTGNSPLHF. The DNA for the CDR3 is TGTGCCAGCAGCCCCTGGACAGGGAATTCACCCCTCCACTTT.

This clonotype has a handful of counts. J is TRBJ1-4 and V is TRBV5-1; the match to TRBD1 covers 8 bases. Germline V gene sequence: CDR1 SGHRS, CDR2 YFSETQ. Trimming removed 2 bases from V and 5 bases from J; junction bases left unmatched: 5. The CDR3 runs to 15 residues. The CDR3 nucleotides are TGCGCCAGCAGCTTAGACAGGGGAACGAATGAAAAACTGTTTTTT. Encoded protein: CASSLDRGTNEKLFF.

The rearrangement uses TRBV5-1 and TRBJ2-1, with D possibly called TRBD1 or TRBD2 (5 bases each). The germline V gene encodes CDR1 SGHRS and CDR2 YFSETQ. V was clipped by 1 base and J by 9 bases, with 14 bases between them. The CDR3 covers 14 residues. The CDR3 reads CASSLFGAGGEQFF. CDR3 nucleotides: TGCGCCAGCAGCTTGTTTGGGGCCGGAGGTGAGCAGTTCTTC.

This clonotype was counted only a few times. V is TRBV5-4 and J is TRBJ1-2; 11 bases fit TRBD1. This CDR3 spans 15 amino acids. Germline V gene lookup returns CDR1 SGHNT and CDR2 YYREEE (reference sequence). Trimming removed 4 bases from V and 8 bases from J; junction bases left unmatched: 10. Here the CDR3 reads CASSRGGQGAIGYTF. CDR3 in DNA: TGTGCCAGCAGCCGCGGTGGACAGGGGGCGATCGGCTACACCTTC.

This rearrangement joins TRBV3-1 to TRBJ2-2, with unresolved D. Trimming pared 4 bases from V and 0 bases from J, leaving 6 bases between. This CDR3 is built from 14 residues. From germline, CDR1 is LGHDT and CDR2 YNNKEL (reference sequence). CDR3 in amino acids: CASSLLTNTGELFF. DNA for the CDR3: TGTGCCAGCAGCCTCCTGACGAACACCGGGGAGCTGTTTTTT.

This clonotype was counted only a few times. The chain is built from TRBV7-3 and TRBJ2-3, with D maybe TRBD1 (6 bases). The ends were cut back, 4 bases at V and 4 bases at J, with 12 bases in the middle. CDR1 SGHTA and CDR2 FQGTGA come from the germline V gene. This CDR3 contains 14 residues. The CDR3: CASSSSGVSDTQYF. The DNA of the CDR3 is TGTGCCAGCAGCTCCTCAGGGGTTTCAGATACGCAGTATTTT.

This clonotype has more than one count but fewer than ten. V and J are TRBV3-1 and TRBJ2-3; TRBD2 aligns across 10 bases. Germline V gene lookup returns CDR1 LGHDT and CDR2 YNNKEL (reference sequence). After removal of 6 bases from V and 10 bases from J, the junction contained 4 bases not matched to a gene. The CDR3 extends over 12 amino acids. The CDR3 DNA follows: TGTGCCAGCAGGCATAGCGGGGGGTCGCAGTATTTT. Protein: CASRHSGGSQYF.

The sample holds a few counts of this clonotype. The gene calls are TRBV7-8 and TRBJ1-5, with a tentative D call TRBD1 (6 bases). Germline values: CDR1 SGHVS, CDR2 FQNEAQ. The CDR3 runs 14 residues. V lost 3 bases and J lost 4, with 10 bases in between. This chain's CDR3 is CASSFLGGNQPQHF. The CDR3 DNA follows: TGTGCCAGCAGCTTTCTAGGGGGTAATCAGCCCCAGCATTTT.

The V gene is TRBV27, the J gene TRBJ1-5; TRBD1 might be the D (5 bases). This CDR3 has 20 amino acids. Germline V gene sequence: CDR1 MNHEY, CDR2 SMNVEV (reference sequence). Deletions cut 3 bases from V and 0 bases from J, with 24 bases between. CDR3 nucleotide sequence: TGTGCCAGCAGTTTCCCAGGGACCGTCCATCCCAATGATAGCAATCAGCCCCAGCATTTT. Protein: CASSFPGTVHPNDSNQPQHF.

The rearrangement joins TRBV7-3 to TRBJ1-6, with 9 bases matching TRBD1. This CDR3 region has 14 residues. Germline values: CDR1 SGHTA, CDR2 FQGTGA. V trimming: 4 bases; J trimming: 10 bases; junction bases outside the gene matches: 5. The CDR3 spells CASSWGQGQSPLHF. CDR3 DNA: TGTGCCAGCAGCTGGGGACAGGGCCAATCACCCCTCCACTTT.

The rearrangement uses TRBV9 and TRBJ2-3; TRBD2 might be the D (5 bases). The CDR3 is 13 residues long. Germline lookup yields CDR1 SGDLS and CDR2 YYNGEE. V was pared by 2 bases and J by 3 bases, with 7 bases between. As DNA, the CDR3 is TGTGCCAGCAGCGTTAGCGTTACAGATACGCAGTATTTT. Amino acid sequence: CASSVSVTDTQYF.

This rearrangement joins TRBV11-2 to TRBJ2-7; 8 bases are shared with TRBD2. The CDR3 covers 18 residues. CDR1 is SGHAT and CDR2 is FQNNGV in the germline V gene. The V and J ends lost 5 bases and 1 base, in that order; junction bases with no gene match: 16. The CDR3 protein is CASSAPGGAGDASYEQYF. Written as DNA, the CDR3 is TGTGCCAGCAGCGCCCCCGGGGGGGCAGGGGATGCGTCCTACGAGCAGTACTTC.

This clonotype appeared many times. V is TRBV7-6 and J is TRBJ2-7; 7 nucleotides agree with TRBD1. V lost 5 bases, J lost 3 bases, and 4 bases stayed unmatched. The CDR3 is made up of 13 amino acids. The V gene's germline CDR1 is SGHVS and CDR2 FNYEAQ. This CDR3 reads CASSPGTVYEQYV. In DNA form, the CDR3 reads TGTGCCAGCAGCCCAGGGACAGTCTACGAGCAGTACGTC.

This clonotype appeared a few times. The gene calls are TRBV7-9 and TRBJ1-2, with D maybe TRBD1 (5 bases). CDR1 and CDR2 (germline): SEHNR, FQNEAQ (reference sequence). CDR3 size: 13 residues. V was trimmed by 3 bases and J by 5 bases, leaving 10 bases between them. The CDR3 protein is CASSFYGGYGYTF. As DNA, the CDR3 is TGTGCCAGCAGCTTTTATGGGGGTTATGGCTACACCTTC.

This clonotype was detected a few times. The rearrangement uses TRBV5-1 and TRBJ2-6, with a weak D call TRBD1 (6 bases). The CDR3 is 19 amino acids. Germline values: CDR1 SGHRS, CDR2 YFSETQ. Deletions cut 2 bases from V and 0 bases from J, with 18 bases between. The CDR3 DNA is TGCGCCAGCAGCTTATCGCAGGGGAAGTTAAACTCTGGGGCCAACGTCCTGACTTTC. Protein product: CASSLSQGKLNSGANVLTF.

This clonotype was counted at least ten times. The rearrangement uses TRBV10-1 and TRBJ2-1; 9 bases fit TRBD1. CDR1 WNHNN and CDR2 SYGVQD come from the germline V gene (reference sequence). Losses at the gene ends were 0 bases for V and 8 bases for J; bases not matched to a gene: 8. The CDR3 runs 16 residues. The CDR3 sequence is CASSESGQGFSDEQFF. Here the CDR3 DNA reads TGCGCCAGCAGTGAGTCGGGACAGGGTTTCTCCGATGAGCAGTTCTTC.

With respect to this clonotype: At one end the junction does not follow the germline gene, possibly because of a read error. The chain employs TRBV20-1 and TRBJ2-2, with 8 bases fitting TRBD2. From germline, CDR1 is DFQATT and CDR2 SNEGSKA (reference sequence). This CDR3 comprises 16 residues. Here the CDR3 DNA reads TGCAGTGCTAGAGATCTGCGGGGGGCGAACGCCGGGGAGCTGTTTTTT. Its protein product is CSARDLRGANAGELFF.